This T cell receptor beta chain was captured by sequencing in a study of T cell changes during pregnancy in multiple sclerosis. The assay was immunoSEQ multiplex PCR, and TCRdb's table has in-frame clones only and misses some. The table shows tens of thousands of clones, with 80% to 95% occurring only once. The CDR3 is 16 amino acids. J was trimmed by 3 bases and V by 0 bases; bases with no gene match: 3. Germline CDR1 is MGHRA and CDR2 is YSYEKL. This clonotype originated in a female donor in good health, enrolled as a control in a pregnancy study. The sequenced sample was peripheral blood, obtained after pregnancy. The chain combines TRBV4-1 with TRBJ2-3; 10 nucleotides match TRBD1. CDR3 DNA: TGCGCCAGCAGCCAAGAAGGGACAGGGGATACAGATACGCAGTATTTT. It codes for CASSQEGTGDTDTQYF.